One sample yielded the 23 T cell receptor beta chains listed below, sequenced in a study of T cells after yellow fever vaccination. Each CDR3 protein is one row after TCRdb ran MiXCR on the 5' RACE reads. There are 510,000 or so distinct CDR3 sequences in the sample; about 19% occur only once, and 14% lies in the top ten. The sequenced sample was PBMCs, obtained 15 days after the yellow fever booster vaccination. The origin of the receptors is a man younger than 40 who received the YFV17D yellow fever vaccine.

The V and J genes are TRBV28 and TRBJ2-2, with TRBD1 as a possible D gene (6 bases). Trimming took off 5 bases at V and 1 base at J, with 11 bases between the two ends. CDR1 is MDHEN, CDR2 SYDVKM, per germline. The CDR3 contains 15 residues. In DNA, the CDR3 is TGTGCCAGCAGTCCTGGGGGACAGAACACCGGGGAGCTGTTTTTT. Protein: CASSPGGQNTGELFF.

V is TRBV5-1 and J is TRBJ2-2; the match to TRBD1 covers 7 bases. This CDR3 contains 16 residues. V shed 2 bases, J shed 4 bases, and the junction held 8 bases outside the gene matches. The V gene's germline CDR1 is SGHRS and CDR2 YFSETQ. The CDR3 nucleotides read TGCGCCAGCAGCTTACAACCGGGACAGAGCACCGGGGAGCTGTTTTTT. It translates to CASSLQPGQSTGELFF.

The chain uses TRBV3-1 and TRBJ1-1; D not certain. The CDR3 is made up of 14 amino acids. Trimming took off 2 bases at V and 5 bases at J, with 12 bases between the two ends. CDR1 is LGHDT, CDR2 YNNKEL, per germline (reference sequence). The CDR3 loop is CASSQYRGETEAFF. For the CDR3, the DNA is TGTGCCAGCAGCCAATATCGGGGTGAGACTGAAGCTTTCTTT.

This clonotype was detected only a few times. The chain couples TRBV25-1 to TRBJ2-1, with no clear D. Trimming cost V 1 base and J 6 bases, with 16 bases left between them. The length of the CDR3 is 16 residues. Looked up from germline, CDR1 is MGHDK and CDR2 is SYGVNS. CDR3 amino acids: CASSEFGSGRLNEQFF. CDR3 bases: TGTGCCAGCAGTGAATTTGGTTCGGGCAGACTCAATGAGCAGTTCTTC.

CDR3 DNA sequence: TGCAGTGCTCCCCATAGCTCTGGGGCCAACGTCCTGACTTTC. Amino acids: CSAPHSSGANVLTF. The chain recombines TRBV20-1 with TRBJ2-6; the D is unclear. V lost 5 bases and J lost 0, with 8 bases in between. The CDR3 length is 14 residues. From germline, CDR1 is DFQATT and CDR2 SNEGSKA (reference sequence).

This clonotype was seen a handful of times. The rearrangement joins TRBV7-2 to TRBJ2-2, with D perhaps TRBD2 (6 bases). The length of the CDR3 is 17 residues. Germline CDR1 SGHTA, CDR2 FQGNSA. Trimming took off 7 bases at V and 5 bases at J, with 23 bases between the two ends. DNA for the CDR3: TGTGCCAGCAACGCACACCCTGGAGGGCCGGGGACCGGGGAGCTGTTTTTT. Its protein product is CASNAHPGGPGTGELFF.

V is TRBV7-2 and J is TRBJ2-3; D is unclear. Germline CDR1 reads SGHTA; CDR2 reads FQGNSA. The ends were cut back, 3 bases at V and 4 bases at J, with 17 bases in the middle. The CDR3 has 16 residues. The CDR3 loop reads CASSFRASKFADTQYF. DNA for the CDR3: TGTGCCAGCAGCTTCAGAGCCTCCAAGTTTGCAGATACGCAGTATTTT. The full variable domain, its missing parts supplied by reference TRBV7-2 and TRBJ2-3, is GAGVSQSPSNKVTEKGKDVELRCDPISGHTALYWYRQSLGQGLEFLIYFQGNSAPDKSGLPSDRFSAERTGGSVSTLTIQRTQQEDSAVYLCASSFRASKFADTQYFGPGTRLTVL.

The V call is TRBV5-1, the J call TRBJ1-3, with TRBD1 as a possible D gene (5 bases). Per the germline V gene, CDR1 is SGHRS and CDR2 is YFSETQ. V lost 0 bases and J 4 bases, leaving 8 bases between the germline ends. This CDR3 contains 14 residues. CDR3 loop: CASSLGDPGNTIYF. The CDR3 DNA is TGCGCCAGCAGCTTGGGGGACCCCGGAAACACCATATATTTT. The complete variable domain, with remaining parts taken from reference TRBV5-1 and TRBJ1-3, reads KAGVTQTPRYLIKTRGQQVTLSCSPISGHRSVSWYQQTPGQGLQFLFEYFSETQRNKGNFPGRFSGRQFSNSRSEMNVSTLELGDSALYLCASSLGDPGNTIYFGEGSWLTVV.

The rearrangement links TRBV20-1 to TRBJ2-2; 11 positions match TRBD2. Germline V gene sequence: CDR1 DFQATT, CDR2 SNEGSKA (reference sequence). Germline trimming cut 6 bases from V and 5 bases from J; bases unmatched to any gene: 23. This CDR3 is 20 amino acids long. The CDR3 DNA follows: TGCAGTGCCAAAAAGACTAGCGGGACCTTCTCCTCTTTTAGGACCGGGGAGCTGTTTTTT. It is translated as CSAKKTSGTFSSFRTGELFF.

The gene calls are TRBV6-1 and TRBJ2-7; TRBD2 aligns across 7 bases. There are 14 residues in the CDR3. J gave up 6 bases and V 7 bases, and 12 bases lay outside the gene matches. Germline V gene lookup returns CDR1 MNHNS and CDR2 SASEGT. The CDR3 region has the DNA TGTGCCAGCATTCGGGCGGCGGGAGACCGCGAGCAGTACTTC. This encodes CASIRAAGDREQYF.

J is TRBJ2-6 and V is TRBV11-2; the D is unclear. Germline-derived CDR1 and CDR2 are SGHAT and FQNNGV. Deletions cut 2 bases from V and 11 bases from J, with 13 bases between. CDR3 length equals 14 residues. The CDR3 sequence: CASSLSHRTYVLTF. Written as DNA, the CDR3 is TGTGCCAGCAGCTTATCGCATCGAACGTACGTCCTGACTTTC.

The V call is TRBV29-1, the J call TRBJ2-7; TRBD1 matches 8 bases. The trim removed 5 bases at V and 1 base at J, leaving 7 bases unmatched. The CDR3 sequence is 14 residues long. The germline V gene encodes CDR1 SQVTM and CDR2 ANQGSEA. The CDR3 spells CSVTGQGASYEQYF. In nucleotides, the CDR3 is TGCAGCGTTACCGGACAGGGAGCGTCCTACGAGCAGTACTTC.

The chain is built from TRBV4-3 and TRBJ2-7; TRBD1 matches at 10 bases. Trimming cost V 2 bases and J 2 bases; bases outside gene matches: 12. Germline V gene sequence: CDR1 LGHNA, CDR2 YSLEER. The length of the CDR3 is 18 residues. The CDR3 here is CASSQSTGGFTLAYEQYF. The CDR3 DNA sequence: TGCGCCAGCAGCCAATCGACAGGGGGCTTCACCTTAGCCTACGAGCAGTACTTC.

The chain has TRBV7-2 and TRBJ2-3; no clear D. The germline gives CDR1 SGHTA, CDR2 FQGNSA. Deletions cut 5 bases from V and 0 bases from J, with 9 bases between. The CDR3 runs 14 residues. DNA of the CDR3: TGTGCCAGCAGCCCCCAAGTCAGCACAGATACGCAGTATTTT. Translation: CASSPQVSTDTQYF.

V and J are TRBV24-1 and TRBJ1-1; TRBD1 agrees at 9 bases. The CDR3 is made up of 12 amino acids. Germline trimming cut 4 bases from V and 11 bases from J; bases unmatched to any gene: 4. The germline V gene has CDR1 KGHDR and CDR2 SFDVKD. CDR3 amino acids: CATSDRDRDAFF. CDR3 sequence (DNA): TGTGCCACCAGTGACCGGGACAGGGACGCTTTCTTT.

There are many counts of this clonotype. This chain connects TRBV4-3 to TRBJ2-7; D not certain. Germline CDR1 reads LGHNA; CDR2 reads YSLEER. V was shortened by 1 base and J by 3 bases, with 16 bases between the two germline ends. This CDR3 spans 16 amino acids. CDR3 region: CASSQGWGFIDYEQYF. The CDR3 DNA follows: TGCGCCAGCAGCCAAGGATGGGGTTTCATAGACTACGAGCAGTACTTC.

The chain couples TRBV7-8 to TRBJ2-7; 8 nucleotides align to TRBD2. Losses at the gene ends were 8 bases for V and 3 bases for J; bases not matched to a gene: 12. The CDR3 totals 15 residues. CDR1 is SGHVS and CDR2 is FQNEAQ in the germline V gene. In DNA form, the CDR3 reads TGTGCCAGCTGGACGGCTAGCGGGCCCCACTACGAGCAGTACTTC. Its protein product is CASWTASGPHYEQYF.

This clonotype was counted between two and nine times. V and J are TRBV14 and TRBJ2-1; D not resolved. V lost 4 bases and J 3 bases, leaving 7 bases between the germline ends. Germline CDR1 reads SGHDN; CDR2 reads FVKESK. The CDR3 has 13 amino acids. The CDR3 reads CASSPRFYNEQFF. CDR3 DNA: TGTGCCAGCAGCCCCCGGTTCTACAATGAGCAGTTCTTC.

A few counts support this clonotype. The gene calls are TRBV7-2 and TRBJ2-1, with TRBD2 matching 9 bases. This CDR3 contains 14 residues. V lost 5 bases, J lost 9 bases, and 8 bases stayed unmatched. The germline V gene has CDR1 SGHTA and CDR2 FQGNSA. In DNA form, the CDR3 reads TGTGCCAGCAGCCTTAGCGGGAGTGAGGGTGAGCAGTTCTTC. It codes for CASSLSGSEGEQFF.

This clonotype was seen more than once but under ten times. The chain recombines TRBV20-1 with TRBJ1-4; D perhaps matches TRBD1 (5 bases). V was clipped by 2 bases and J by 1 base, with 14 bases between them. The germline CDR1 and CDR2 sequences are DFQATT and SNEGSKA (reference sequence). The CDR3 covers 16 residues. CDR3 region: CSARKTVVLTNEKLFF. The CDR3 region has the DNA TGCAGTGCTAGAAAGACAGTAGTCCTAACTAATGAAAAACTGTTTTTT.

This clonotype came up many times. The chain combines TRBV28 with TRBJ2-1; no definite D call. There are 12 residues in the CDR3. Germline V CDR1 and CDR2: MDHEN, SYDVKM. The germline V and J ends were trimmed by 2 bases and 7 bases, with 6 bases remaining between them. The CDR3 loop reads CASSLGRNEQFF. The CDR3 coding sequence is TGTGCCAGCAGTTTAGGAAGGAATGAGCAGTTCTTC.

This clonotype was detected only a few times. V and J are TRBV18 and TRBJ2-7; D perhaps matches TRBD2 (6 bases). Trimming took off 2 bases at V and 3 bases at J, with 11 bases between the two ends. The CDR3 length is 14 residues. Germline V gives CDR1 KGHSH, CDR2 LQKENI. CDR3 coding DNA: TGTGCCAGCTCACCAACCGGACTAATCTACGAGCAGTACTTC. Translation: CASSPTGLIYEQYF.

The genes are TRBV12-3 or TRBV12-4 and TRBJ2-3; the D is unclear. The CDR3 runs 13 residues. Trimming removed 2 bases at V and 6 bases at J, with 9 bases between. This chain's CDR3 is CASSLNFMDTQYF. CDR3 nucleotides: TGTGCCAGCAGTTTAAACTTTATGGATACGCAGTATTTT.